The TCR beta chain described here comes from a study of T cell repertoires and HLA-DP antigens (dated by TCRdb to 2017 to 2018). About the investigation overall: Using HeLa cells transduced to present allogeneic HLA-DP, the study set up an in vitro model of CD4+ T cell alloreactivity. Of the three donors, two were male and one was female, and their ages ranged from the 18-to-29 age band up to the 60-to-69 age band. An average DNA input of approximately 0.2 ug was used for sorted CD137+CD4+ samples, compared with roughly 1,300 ng for pre-culture CD4+ samples. One alloantigen differed from self by one peptide-binding groove amino acid, whereas the other differed by ten, modelling structurally similar versus dissimilar alloantigens.

To note about this clone: Its antigen remains unidentified. One base away there is no much larger clone; base qualities are not given.

The immunoSEQ multiplex PCR, with forward primers for 54 TRBV segments and reverse primers for 13 TRBJ segments, was used to amplify TCRB CDR3 regions. For pre-culture CD4+ samples, sequencing was done at deep resolution with a target of about 210,000 T cell genomes. Sequencing of the amplicons on an Illumina HiSeq System generated 87 bp reads spanning the CDR3. The original methods were these. PCR and sequencing errors in the reads were corrected, and alignment to IMGT reference sequences was used to define CDR3 regions. Template and unique rearrangement counts were estimated using synthetic template pools. Clonality was computed as 1 minus Pielou's evenness. Richness was estimated with the Daley-Smith estimator. Morisita's index served as the measure of repertoire overlap. Clones present in cultured samples but not detected in the pre-culture repertoire of the same donor were defined as low-abundance clones. TCRdb provides this immuneACCESS table in a form limited to in-frame rearrangements. Some clones are lacking; in checked studies, under half of them reflect an unresolved V gene, and why the rest are absent is not known. V and J calls and clone size are those listed in that table; D and trimming were worked out from the DNA. The table for this sample lists more than 90,000 clones; more than 85% of them were counted only once. The top ten constitute around 0.25% of the sample.

Magnetic bead negative selection was used to isolate untouched CD4+ T cells from Ficoll-separated PBMC, with purity averaging about 98%. Untouched CD4+ T cells were isolated from Ficoll-separated PBMC with magnetic beads, reaching about 97.7% purity with negligible CD8+ contamination. Peripheral blood mononuclear cells came from the buffy coats of a few healthy blood donors. All three donors were CMV seronegative. Genomic DNA was extracted with the DNeasy Blood & Tissue Kit. For each subject, genomic DNA from sorted CD137+CD4+ cells and from pre-culture CD4+ baseline samples underwent TCRB sequencing. The CDR3 starts with the cysteine, ends with the phenylalanine, and has 13 residues. Only the CDR3 DNA stays, 39 bases, in frame from base 1. Taken from the germline V gene (reference sequence), the CDR1 and CDR2 loops are MNHEY and SMNVEV. The V and J ends are trimmed by 7 bases and 6 bases, leaving 14 bases between them.

General findings and caveats noted by the study authors: Sorted CD137+ cells showed similar clonality against both alloantigens (roughly 0.4), much higher than the clonality of pre-culture samples (around 0.038). Limitations included only a few donors, a non-physiological HeLa antigen-presenting system, and the use of total CD4+ responder cells. Separate analysis of naive and memory CD4+ repertoires was not performed. Average cumulative frequency of clones undetected before culture was about 36% against one allele and roughly 54% against the other.

Sequencing input: CD4+ T cells from PBMCs. This receptor was identified in a woman between 18 and 29 years old in good health and CMV-seronegative. The rearranged chain carries TRBV27 and TRBJ2-3; the D gene cannot be named for sure. The CDR3 loop reads CASKRTGGDTQYF. The DNA sequence follows: TGTGCCAGCAAACGGACGGGCGGCGATACGCAGTATTTT.